This T cell receptor beta chain was sequenced for a study of early T cells in non-severe SARS-CoV-2 infection. The CDR3 is 15 residues long. V lost 5 bases, J lost 4 bases, and 15 bases lay in between. Germline CDR1 and CDR2: MNHNY and SVGAGI (reference sequence). A single record per CDR3 protein comes from TCRdb applying MiXCR to the 5' RACE reads. The profile shows 80,000 or so distinct CDR3 sequences, around 10% of them singletons. Source: whole blood, taken at baseline. The rearrangement joins TRBV6-6 to TRBJ1-3; a weak D match, TRBD1 (6 bases). The clonotype originates from an adult who was a healthcare worker with PCR-confirmed SARS-CoV-2 infection or an uninfected control (not recorded which). CDR3 sequence: CASSQVGGSGNTIYF. CDR3 sequence (DNA): TGTGCCAGCAGTCAAGTTGGGGGCTCCGGAAACACCATATATTTT.